This T cell receptor (beta chain) was observed in a study of tumor and adjacent non-tumor tissue in lung cancer. About the research overall: On average, productive TCRbeta reads reached some 4.2 million per sample. Points from the study as a whole: Tumor TCR diversity, when higher, was linked to shorter survival.

CDR1 is MNHEY, CDR2 SVGEGT, per germline. Trimming left V 7 bases short and J 3 bases short, with 27 bases between. This CDR3 has 18 amino acids. The library came from three nested PCR rounds adapted from ARM-PCR protocols. Via MiXCR, TCRdb re-called the multiplex PCR reads, giving one row per CDR3 protein. In the table there are over 130,000 distinct CDR3 sequences, approximately 66% of which are singletons. As for this clonotype: The antigen is unknown.

No cell sorting was done before RNA was extracted from the tissue. The TCR comes from a man between 60 and 75 years old with small cell lung cancer. The sequencing input was lung tumor tissue. This rearrangement joins TRBV6-2 or TRBV6-3 to TRBJ1-1, with no clear D. The CDR3 spells CASNTQIRVVSMDTEAFF. CDR3 nucleotides: TGTGCCAGCAACACACAGATAAGGGTCGTTTCGATGGACACTGAAGCTTTCTTT.